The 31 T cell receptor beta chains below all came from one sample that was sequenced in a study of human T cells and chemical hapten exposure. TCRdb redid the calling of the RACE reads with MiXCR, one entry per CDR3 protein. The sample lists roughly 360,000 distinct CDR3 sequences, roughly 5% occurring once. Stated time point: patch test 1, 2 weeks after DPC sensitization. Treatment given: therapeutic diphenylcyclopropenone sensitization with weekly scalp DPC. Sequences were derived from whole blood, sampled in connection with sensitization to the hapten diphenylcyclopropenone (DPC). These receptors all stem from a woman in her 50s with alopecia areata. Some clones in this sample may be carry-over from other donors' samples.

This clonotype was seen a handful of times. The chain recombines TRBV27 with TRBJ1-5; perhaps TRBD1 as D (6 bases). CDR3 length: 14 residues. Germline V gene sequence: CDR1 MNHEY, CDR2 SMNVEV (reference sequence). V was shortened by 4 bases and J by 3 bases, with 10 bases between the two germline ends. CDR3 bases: TGTGCCAGCAGTTCCAGACAGGACAATCAGCCCCAGCATTTT. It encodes CASSSRQDNQPQHF.

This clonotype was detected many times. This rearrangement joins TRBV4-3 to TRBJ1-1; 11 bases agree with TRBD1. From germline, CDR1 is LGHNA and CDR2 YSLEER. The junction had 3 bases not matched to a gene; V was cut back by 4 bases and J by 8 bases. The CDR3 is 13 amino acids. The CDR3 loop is CASSPGQGAEAFF. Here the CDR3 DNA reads TGCGCCAGCAGCCCAGGACAGGGGGCCGAAGCTTTCTTT.

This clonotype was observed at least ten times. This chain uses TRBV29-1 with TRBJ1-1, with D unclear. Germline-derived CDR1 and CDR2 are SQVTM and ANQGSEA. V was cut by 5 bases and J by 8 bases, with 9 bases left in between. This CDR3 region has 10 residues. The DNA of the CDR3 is TGCAGCGTTTCGGGCCCCGAAGCTTTCTTT. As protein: CSVSGPEAFF.

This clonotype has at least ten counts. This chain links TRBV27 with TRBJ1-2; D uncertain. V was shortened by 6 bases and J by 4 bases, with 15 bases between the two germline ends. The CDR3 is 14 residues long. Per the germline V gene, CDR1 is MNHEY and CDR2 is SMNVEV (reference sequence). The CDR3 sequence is CASSLSVMGYGYTF. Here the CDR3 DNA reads TGTGCCAGCAGCCTGTCCGTTATGGGCTATGGCTACACCTTC.

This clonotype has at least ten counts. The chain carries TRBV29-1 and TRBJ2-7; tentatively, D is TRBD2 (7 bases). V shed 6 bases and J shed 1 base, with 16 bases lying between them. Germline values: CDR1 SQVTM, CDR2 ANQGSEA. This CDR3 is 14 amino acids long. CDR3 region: CSVQTGGASYEQYF. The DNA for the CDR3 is TGCAGCGTCCAGACGGGGGGCGCTTCCTACGAGCAGTACTTC.

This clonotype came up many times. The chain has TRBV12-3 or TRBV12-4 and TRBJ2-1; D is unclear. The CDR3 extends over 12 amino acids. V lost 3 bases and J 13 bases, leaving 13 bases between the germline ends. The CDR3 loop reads CASSFLDLTQFF. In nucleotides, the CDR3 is TGTGCCAGCAGTTTTTTGGATCTGACTCAGTTCTTC.

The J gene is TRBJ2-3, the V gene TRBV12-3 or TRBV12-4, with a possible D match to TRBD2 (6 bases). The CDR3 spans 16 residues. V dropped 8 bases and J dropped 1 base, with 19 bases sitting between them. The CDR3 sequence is CASLEEGLLGTDTQYF. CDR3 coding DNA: TGTGCCAGCCTTGAGGAGGGACTCTTAGGCACAGATACGCAGTATTTT.

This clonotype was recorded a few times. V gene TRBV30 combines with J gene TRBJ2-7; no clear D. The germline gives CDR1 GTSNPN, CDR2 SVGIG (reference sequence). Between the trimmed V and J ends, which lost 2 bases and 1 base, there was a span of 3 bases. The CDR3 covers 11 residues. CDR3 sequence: CAWSMSYEQYF. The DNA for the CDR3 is TGTGCCTGGAGTATGTCCTACGAGCAGTACTTC.

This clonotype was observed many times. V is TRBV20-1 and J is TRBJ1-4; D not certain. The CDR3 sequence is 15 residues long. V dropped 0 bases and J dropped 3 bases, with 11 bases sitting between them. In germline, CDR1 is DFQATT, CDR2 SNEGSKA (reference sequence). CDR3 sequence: CSARESGGSNEKLFF. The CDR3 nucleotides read TGCAGTGCTAGAGAAAGCGGCGGTTCTAATGAAAAACTGTTTTTT.

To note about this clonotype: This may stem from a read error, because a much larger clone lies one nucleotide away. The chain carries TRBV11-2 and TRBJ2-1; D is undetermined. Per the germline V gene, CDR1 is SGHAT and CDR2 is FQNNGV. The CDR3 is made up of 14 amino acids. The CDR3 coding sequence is TGTGCCAGCAGCTTAGGCCCGGGTGGAAATGGGCAGTTCTTC. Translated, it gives CASSLGPGGNGQFF.

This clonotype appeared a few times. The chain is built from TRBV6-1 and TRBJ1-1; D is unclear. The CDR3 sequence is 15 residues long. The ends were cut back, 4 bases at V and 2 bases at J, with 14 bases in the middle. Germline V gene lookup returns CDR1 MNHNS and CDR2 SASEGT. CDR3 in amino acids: CASSAFADINTEAFF. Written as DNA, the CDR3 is TGTGCCAGCAGTGCGTTCGCTGACATTAACACTGAAGCTTTCTTT.

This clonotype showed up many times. The DNA for the CDR3 is TGTGCCAGCAGTTCGACAGGGGGGATGGTAGAGACCCAGTACTTC. This encodes CASSSTGGMVETQYF. This chain links TRBV6-6 with TRBJ2-5; 9 positions match TRBD1. The CDR3 extends over 15 amino acids. V shed 4 bases, J shed 4 bases, and the junction held 7 bases outside the gene matches. Per germline, CDR1 MNHNY and CDR2 SVGAGI (reference sequence).

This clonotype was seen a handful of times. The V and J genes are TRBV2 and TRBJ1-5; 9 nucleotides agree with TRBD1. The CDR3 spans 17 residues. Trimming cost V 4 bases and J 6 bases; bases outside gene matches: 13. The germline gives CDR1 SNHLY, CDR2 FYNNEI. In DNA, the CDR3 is TGTGCCAGCAGTGGTACAGGGGGCCTGGGATTCCCTCAGCCCCAGCATTTT. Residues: CASSGTGGLGFPQPQHF.

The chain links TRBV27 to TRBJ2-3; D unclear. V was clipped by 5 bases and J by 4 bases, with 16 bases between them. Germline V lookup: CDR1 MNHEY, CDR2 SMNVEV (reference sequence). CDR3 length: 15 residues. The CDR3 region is CASSHQTLVADTQYF. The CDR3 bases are TGTGCCAGCAGTCATCAGACCCTTGTCGCAGATACGCAGTATTTT.

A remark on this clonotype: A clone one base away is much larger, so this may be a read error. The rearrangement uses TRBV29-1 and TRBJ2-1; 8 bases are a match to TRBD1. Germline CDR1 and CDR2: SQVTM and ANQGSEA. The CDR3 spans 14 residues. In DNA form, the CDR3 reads TGCAGCGCTGAATCAGGACAGGGAGTGGATGAGCAGTTCTTC. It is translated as CSAESGQGVDEQFF.

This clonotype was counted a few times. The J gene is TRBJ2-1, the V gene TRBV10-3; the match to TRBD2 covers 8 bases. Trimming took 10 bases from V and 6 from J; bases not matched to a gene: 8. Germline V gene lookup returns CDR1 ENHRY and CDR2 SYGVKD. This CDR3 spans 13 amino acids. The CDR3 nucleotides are TGTGCCACCCTGACTAGCGAAGGCAATGAGCAGTTCTTC. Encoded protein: CATLTSEGNEQFF.

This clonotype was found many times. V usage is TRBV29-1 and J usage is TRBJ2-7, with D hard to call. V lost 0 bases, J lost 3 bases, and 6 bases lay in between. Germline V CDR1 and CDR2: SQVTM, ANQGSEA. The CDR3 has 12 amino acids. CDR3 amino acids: CSVEDPVYEQYF. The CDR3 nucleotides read TGCAGCGTTGAAGATCCAGTCTACGAGCAGTACTTC.

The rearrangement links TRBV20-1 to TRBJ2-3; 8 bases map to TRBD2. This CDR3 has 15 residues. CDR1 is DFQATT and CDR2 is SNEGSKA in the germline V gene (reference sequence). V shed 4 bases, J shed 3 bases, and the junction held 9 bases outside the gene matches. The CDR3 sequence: CSAIPRGRMTDTQYF. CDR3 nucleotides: TGCAGTGCTATCCCTCGCGGGAGGATGACAGATACGCAGTATTTT.

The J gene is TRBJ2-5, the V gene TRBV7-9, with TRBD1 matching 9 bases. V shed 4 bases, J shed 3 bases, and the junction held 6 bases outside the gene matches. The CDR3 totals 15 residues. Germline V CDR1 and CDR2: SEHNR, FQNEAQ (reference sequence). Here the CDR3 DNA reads TGTGCCAGCAGCTCCCCGCGGGACAGGGAAGAGACCCAGTACTTC. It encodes CASSSPRDREETQYF.

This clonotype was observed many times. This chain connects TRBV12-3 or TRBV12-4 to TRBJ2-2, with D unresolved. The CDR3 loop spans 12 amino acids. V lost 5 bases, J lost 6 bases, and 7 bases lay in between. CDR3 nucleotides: TGTGCCAGCAGTCCTCGGCCCGGGGAGCTGTTTTTT. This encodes CASSPRPGELFF.

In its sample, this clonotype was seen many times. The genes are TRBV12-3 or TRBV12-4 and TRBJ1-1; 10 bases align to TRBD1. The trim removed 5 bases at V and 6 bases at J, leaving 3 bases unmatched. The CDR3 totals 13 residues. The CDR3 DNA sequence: TGTGCCAGCAGTCATGGGACAGGGGCTGAAGCTTTCTTT. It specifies CASSHGTGAEAFF.

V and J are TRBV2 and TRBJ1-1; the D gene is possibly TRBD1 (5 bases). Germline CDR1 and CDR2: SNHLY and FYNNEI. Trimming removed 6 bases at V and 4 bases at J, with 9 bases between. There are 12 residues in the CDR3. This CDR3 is CASRAGPTEAFF. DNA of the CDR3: TGTGCCAGCAGGGCAGGGCCCACTGAAGCTTTCTTT.

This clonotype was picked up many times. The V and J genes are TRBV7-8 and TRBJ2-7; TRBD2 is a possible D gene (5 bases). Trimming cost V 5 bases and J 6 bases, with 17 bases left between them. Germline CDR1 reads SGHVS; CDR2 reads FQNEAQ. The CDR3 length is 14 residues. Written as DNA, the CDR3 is TGTGCCAGCAGCGAGGCGGGTCGAGGGCCCGAGCAGTACTTC. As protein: CASSEAGRGPEQYF.

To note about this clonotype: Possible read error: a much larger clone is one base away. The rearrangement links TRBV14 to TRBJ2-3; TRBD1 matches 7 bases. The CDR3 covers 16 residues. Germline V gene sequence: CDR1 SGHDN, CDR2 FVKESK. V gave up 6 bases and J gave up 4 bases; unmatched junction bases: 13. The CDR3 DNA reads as TGTGCCAGCAGACCGTTAAGGGGGCTTGCGGCAGATACGCAGTATTTT. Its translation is CASRPLRGLAADTQYF.

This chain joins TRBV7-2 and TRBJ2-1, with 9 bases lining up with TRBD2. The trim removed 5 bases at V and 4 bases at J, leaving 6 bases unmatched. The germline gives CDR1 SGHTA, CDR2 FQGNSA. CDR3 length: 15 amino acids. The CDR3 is CASSDSGGIYNEQFF. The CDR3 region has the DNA TGTGCCAGCAGCGATAGCGGGGGAATTTACAATGAGCAGTTCTTC.

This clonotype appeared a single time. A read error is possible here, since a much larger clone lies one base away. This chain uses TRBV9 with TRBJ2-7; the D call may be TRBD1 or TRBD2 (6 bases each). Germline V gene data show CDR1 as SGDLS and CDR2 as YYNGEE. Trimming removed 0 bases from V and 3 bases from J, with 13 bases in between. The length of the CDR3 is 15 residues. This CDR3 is CASSVGLGGSYEQYF. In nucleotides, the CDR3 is TGTGCCAGCAGCGTAGGACTAGGGGGGAGCTACGAGCAGTACTTC.

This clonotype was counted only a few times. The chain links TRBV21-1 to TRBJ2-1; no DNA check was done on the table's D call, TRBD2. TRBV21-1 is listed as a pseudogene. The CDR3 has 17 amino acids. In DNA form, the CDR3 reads TGTGCCAGCAGCCCCAAGGAGGGGACTAGCGGTGGTAATGAGCAGTTCTTC. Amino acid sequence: CASSPKEGTSGGNEQFF.

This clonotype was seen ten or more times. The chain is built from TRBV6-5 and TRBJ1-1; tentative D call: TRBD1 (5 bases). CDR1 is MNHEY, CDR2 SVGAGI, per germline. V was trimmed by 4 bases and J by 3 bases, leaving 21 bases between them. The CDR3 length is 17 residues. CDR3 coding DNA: TGTGCCAGCAGTTCCGGACACAAGGCCTCCTATTACACTGAAGCTTTCTTT. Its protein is CASSSGHKASYYTEAFF.

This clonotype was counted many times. This CDR3 reads CASSYGTGGGKTQYF. CDR3 in DNA: TGTGCCAGCAGTTATGGGACAGGGGGGGGAAAGACCCAGTACTTC. The J gene is TRBJ2-5, the V gene TRBV27; 11 nucleotides align to TRBD1. There are 15 residues in the CDR3. Germline assignment: CDR1 MNHEY and CDR2 SMNVEV (reference sequence). V was clipped by 4 bases and J by 6 bases; unmatched bases: 7.

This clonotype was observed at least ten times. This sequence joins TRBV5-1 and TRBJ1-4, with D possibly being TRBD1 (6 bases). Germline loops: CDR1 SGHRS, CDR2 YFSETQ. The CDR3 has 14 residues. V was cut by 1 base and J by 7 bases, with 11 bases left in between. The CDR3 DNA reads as TGCGCCAGCAGCTTGTCGGGGGGCCGTGAAAAACTGTTTTTT. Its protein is CASSLSGGREKLFF.

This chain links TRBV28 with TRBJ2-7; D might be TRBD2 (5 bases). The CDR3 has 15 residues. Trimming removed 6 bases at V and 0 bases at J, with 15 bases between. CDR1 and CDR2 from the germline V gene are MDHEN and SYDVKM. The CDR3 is CASSGIGRGSYEQYF. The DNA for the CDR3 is TGTGCCAGCAGCGGCATAGGACGGGGCTCCTACGAGCAGTACTTC.